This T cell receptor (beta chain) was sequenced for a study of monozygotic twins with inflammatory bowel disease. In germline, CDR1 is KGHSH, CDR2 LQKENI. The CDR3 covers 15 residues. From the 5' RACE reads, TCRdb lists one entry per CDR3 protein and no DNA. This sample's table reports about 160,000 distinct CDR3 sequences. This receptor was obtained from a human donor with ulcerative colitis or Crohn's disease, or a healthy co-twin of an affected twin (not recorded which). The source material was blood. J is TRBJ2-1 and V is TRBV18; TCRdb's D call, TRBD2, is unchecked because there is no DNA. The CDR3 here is CASSQTSGRENEQFF.